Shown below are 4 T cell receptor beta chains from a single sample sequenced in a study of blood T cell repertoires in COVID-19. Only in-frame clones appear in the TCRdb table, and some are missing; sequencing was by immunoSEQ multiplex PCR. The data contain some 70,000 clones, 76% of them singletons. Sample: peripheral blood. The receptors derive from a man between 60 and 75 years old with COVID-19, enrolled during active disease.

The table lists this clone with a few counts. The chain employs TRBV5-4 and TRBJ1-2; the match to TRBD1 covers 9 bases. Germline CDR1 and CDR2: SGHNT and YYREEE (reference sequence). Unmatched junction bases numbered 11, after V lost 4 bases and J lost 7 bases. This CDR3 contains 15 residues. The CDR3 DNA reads TGTGCCAGCAGCCCCAAGGGGACAGGGACTATTGGCTACACCTTC. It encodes CASSPKGTGTIGYTF.

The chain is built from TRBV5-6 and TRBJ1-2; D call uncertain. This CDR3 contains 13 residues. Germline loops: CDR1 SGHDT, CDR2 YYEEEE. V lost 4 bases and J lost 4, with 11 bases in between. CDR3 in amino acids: CASSPGYSYGYTF. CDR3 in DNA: TGTGCCAGCAGCCCAGGCTACAGCTATGGCTACACCTTC.

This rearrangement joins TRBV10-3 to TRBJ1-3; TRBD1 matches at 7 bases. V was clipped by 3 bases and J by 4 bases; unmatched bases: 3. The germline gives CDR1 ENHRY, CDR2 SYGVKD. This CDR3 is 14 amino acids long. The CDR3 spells CAISDRGEGNTIYF. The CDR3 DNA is TGTGCCATCAGTGACAGGGGGGAAGGAAACACCATATATTTT.

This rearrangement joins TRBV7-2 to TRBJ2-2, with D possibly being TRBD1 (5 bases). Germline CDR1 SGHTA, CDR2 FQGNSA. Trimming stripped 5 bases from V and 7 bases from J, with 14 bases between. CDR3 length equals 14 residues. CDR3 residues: CASSPDPGHGELFF. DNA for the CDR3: TGTGCCAGCAGCCCAGACCCCGGACACGGGGAGCTGTTTTTT.